This is a list of T cell receptor beta chains from one sample in a study of T cells after posttransplantation cyclophosphamide. Libraries were prepared by immunoSEQ multiplex PCR; TCRdb keeps only in-frame clonotypes and omits some of them. The repertoire holds about 16,000 clones, around 86% seen once, with 3.5% in the top ten. The sample in question was PBMCs, obtained after an allogeneic stem cell transplant with a calcineurin inhibitor and methotrexate. The receptors derive from a male patient aged 45-59 years who received an allogeneic stem cell transplant from an unrelated donor, was CMV-positive, and had chronic GVHD only. Some T cells could come from the graft donor. CDR3s include the opening cysteine and the closing phenylalanine or tryptophan. D genes are given only for firm matches. A row's size may be missing; if present it is once, few, many or a size class.

V,D,J,size,CDR3,DNA
TRBV7-2,-,TRBJ2-3,-,CASSLRPPDRADTQYF,TGTGCCAGCAGCTTACGCCCCCCAGATCGGGCAGATACGCAGTATTTT
TRBV5-8,TRBD2,TRBJ2-5,-,CASSGGLAVRGETQYF,TGTGCCAGCAGTGGGGGACTAGCGGTCCGTGGGGAGACCCAGTACTTC
TRBV21-1,-,TRBJ1-5,-,CASSNPTGRGLGQPQHF,TGTGCCAGCAGCAACCCGACAGGGAGAGGTTTGGGTCAGCCCCAGCATTTT
TRBV29-1,-,TRBJ2-1,-,CSVEDRLVRDNEQFF,TGCAGCGTTGAAGATAGGCTAGTGCGGGACAATGAGCAGTTCTTC
TRBV29-1,-,TRBJ2-7,-,CSVVGGTGPYEQYF,TGCAGCGTTGTCGGGGGGACAGGTCCCTACGAGCAGTACTTC
TRBV18,-,TRBJ1-1,-,CASSPTRNTEAFF,TGTGCCAGCTCACCAACACGGAACACTGAAGCTTTCTTT
TRBV18,-,TRBJ2-3,-,CASSLGLADTQYF,TGTGCCAGCTCACTGGGACTTGCAGATACGCAGTATTTT
TRBV29-1,-,TRBJ2-5,-,CSALAETQYF,TGCAGCGCCCTGGCAGAGACCCAGTACTTC
TRBV6-5,TRBD1,TRBJ2-3,-,CASSPRTGFGDTQYF,TGTGCCAGCAGTCCACGGACAGGGTTTGGAGATACGCAGTATTTT
TRBV28,-,TRBJ1-5,few,CASSPDSNQPQHF,TGTGCCAGCAGTCCGGACAGTAATCAGCCCCAGCATTTT
TRBV6-6,-,TRBJ1-5,-,CASSYDGKAGQPQHF,TGTGCCAGCAGTTACGACGGGAAAGCGGGTCAGCCCCAGCATTTT